The 7 T cell receptor beta chains listed next were all sequenced from one sample in a study of identical twins. TCRdb re-called the 5' RACE reads through MiXCR, storing one row per CDR3 protein. The data show roughly 1,500,000 distinct CDR3 sequences, with under 35% seen just once and 0.27% held by the top ten. Source material: cord blood. The receptors come from a newborn girl in good health.

The chain employs TRBV5-1 and TRBJ1-1; D possibly corresponds to TRBD1 (5 bases). This CDR3 region has 16 residues. V was cut by 1 base and J by 1 base, with 14 bases left in between. Germline CDR1 is SGHRS and CDR2 is YFSETQ. CDR3 in DNA: TGCGCCAGCAGCTTGATGGCAGGGACGGGGAACACTGAAGCTTTCTTT. This encodes CASSLMAGTGNTEAFF.

The chain has TRBV14 and TRBJ1-2; 7 bases line up with TRBD1. J lost 4 bases, V lost 3 bases, and 11 bases had no gene match. Per germline, CDR1 SGHDN and CDR2 FVKESK. This CDR3 has 16 residues. CDR3 region: CASSQGGQKKLYGYTF. CDR3 sequence (DNA): TGTGCCAGCAGCCAGGGGGGACAGAAAAAGCTCTATGGCTACACCTTC. The full variable domain, in which reference TRBV14 and TRBJ1-2 provide the parts outside the CDR3, is EAGVTQFPSHSVIEKGQTVTLRCDPISGHDNLYWYRRVMGKEIKFLLHFVKESKQDESGMPNNRFLAERTGGTYSTLKVQPAELEDSGVYFCASSQGGQKKLYGYTFGSGTRLTVV.

There are a few counts of this clonotype. The rearrangement links TRBV4-2 to TRBJ2-2; 8 bases line up with TRBD1. V was pared by 5 bases and J by 2 bases, with 19 bases of the junction left unmatched. The CDR3 spans 20 residues. The V gene's germline CDR1 is LGHNA and CDR2 YNFKEQ. This chain's CDR3 is CASSYFPPVVGTGNTGELFF. DNA for the CDR3: TGTGCCAGCAGCTATTTCCCCCCTGTTGTCGGGACAGGCAACACCGGGGAGCTGTTTTTT.

In its sample, this clonotype was seen a few times. The J gene is TRBJ2-7, the V gene TRBV10-3, with a weak D call TRBD1 (6 bases). V was pared by 0 bases and J by 2 bases, with 17 bases between. CDR3 length equals 17 residues. Germline V gene data show CDR1 as ENHRY and CDR2 as SYGVKD. The DNA for the CDR3 is TGTGCCATCAGTGAGTCGGGGTTTGGACAGCCCCCCTACGAGCAGTACTTC. Amino acid sequence: CAISESGFGQPPYEQYF.

This chain joins TRBV6-5 and TRBJ2-3, with unresolved D. There are 14 residues in the CDR3. CDR1 is MNHEY, CDR2 SVGAGI, per germline. V was cut by 3 bases and J by 2 bases, with 9 bases left in between. In DNA, the CDR3 is TGTGCCAGCAGTTATGTACAAAACACAGATACGCAGTATTTT. It translates to CASSYVQNTDTQYF.

The J gene is TRBJ2-3, the V gene TRBV28, with D tentatively TRBD2 (7 bases). There are 12 residues in the CDR3. V was trimmed by 10 bases and J by 5 bases, leaving 13 bases between them. Germline CDR1 is MDHEN and CDR2 is SYDVKM. CDR3 sequence (DNA): TGTGCCATCGGGGGGCTGGGAGATACGCAGTATTTT. Its translation is CAIGGLGDTQYF.

In DNA, the CDR3 is TGTGCCAGCAGCGTAGTAGGTAATTCCTACGAGCAGTACTTC. Its translation: CASSVVGNSYEQYF. The chain uses TRBV13 and TRBJ2-7, with D hard to call. Trimming cost V 5 bases and J 1 base, with 12 bases left between them. This CDR3 has 14 residues. The germline V gene has CDR1 PRHDT and CDR2 FYEKMQ (reference sequence).